Listed here is a single T cell receptor (beta chain). Its target is not known. Healthy people donating bone marrow made up the donors. This record belongs to a study of cytomegalovirus exposure and HLA in healthy donors. Study-level findings and limits: For most TCR beta V segments, an earlier analysis put the productive rate at about 87% or about 30% of the time. Reports described diagnosis of cytomegalovirus status by the classifier as highly specific and sensitive.

The PCR made use of 60 Vbeta and 13 Jbeta primers. Clones were read by immunoSEQ multiplex PCR, and TCRdb kept only the in-frame ones, dropping some. This sample carries 150,000 to 200,000 clones, under 80% of them seen once, and the ten largest clones take 2.5% to 3%. The sequence was obtained from a man in his forties in good health and CMV-seronegative. Material for sequencing was PBMCs.

The CDR3 DNA follows: TGTGCTAGTGGTTTGAGCAGGGTCCATGAGCAGTTCTTC. Protein product: CASGLSRVHEQFF. The V call is TRBV12-5, the J call TRBJ2-1; possibly TRBD1 for D (5 bases). The germline V gene encodes CDR1 LGHNT and CDR2 FRNRAP. The CDR3 length is 13 residues. Deletions cut 2 bases from V and 8 bases from J, with 10 bases between.